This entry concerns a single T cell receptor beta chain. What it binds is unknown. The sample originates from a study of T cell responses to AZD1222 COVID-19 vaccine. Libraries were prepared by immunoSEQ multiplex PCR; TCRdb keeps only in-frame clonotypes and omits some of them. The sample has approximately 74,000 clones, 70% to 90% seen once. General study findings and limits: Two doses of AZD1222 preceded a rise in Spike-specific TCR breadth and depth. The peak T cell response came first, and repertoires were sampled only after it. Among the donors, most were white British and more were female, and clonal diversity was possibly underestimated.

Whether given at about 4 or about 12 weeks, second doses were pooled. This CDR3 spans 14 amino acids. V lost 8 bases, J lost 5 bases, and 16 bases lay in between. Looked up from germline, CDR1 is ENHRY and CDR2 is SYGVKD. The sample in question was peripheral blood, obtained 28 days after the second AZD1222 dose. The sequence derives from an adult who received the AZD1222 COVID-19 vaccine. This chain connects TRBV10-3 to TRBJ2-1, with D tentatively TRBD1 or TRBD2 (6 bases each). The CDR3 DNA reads TGTGCCATCGGGGGGCCAGGGGACCACAATGAGCAGTTCTTC. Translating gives CAIGGPGDHNEQFF.